The 5 T cell receptor beta chains below come from one sample, sequenced in a study of T cell repertoires in cytomegalovirus infection. TCRdb used MiXCR to reprocess the reads, holding one entry per CDR3 protein. The table records 250,000 to 300,000 distinct CDR3 sequences, 15% to 20% of them present only once. Sequences were obtained from CD8+ T cells from PBMCs. The source is a human donor in good health (CMV status not recorded). Some clones in this sample may be carry-over from other donors' samples.

This clonotype showed up many times. V gene TRBV6-1 combines with J gene TRBJ2-5, with D possibly TRBD2 on 6 matching bases. CDR1 MNHNS and CDR2 SASEGT come from the germline V gene. The CDR3 spans 14 residues. Trimming took off 4 bases at V and 3 bases at J, with 12 bases between the two ends. The CDR3: CASSVEGRKETQYF. The CDR3 nucleotides are TGTGCCAGCAGTGTAGAAGGGAGGAAAGAGACCCAGTACTTC.

This clonotype was picked up a small number of times. The J gene is TRBJ2-1, the V gene TRBV29-1, with a weak D call TRBD2 (6 bases). Germline CDR1 reads SQVTM; CDR2 reads ANQGSEA. The CDR3 consists of 16 residues. V was pared by 0 bases and J by 10 bases, with 22 bases between. CDR3 nucleotides: TGCAGCGTTGAAGAGTACCGGGCCCAGGACGGGGGAGAGCAGTTCTTC. This sequence encodes CSVEEYRAQDGGEQFF.

This clonotype was seen many times. The V gene is TRBV19, the J gene TRBJ1-5; maybe TRBD1 (5 bases). Trimming cost V 8 bases and J 4 bases, with 12 bases left between them. Germline V gene sequence: CDR1 LNHDA, CDR2 SQIVND (reference sequence). This CDR3 comprises 13 residues. For the CDR3, the DNA is TGTGCCAGTCAGGGCGGCGGGAATCAGCCCCAGCATTTT. This sequence encodes CASQGGGNQPQHF.

This clonotype was picked up many times. The chain has TRBV7-9 and TRBJ1-1; D is unclear. Trimming removed 1 base from V and 11 bases from J, with 8 bases in between. The CDR3 covers 11 residues. Germline CDR1 reads SEHNR; CDR2 reads FQNEAQ (reference sequence). The CDR3 region is CASSLGSRAFF. The DNA of the CDR3 is TGTGCCAGCAGCTTAGGATCGAGGGCTTTCTTT. Full variable domain (outside the CDR3, taken from reference TRBV7-9 and TRBJ1-1): DTGVSQNPRHKITKRGQNVTFRCDPISEHNRLYWYRQTLGQGPEFLTYFQNEAQLEKSRLLSDRFSAERPKGSFSTLEIQRTEQGDSAMYLCASSLGSRAFFGQGTRLTVV.

The genes are TRBV7-9 and TRBJ1-2; 7 bases fit TRBD1. Germline V gene data show CDR1 as SEHNR and CDR2 as FQNEAQ (reference sequence). This CDR3 spans 15 amino acids. With V trimmed by 5 bases and J by 4 bases, 10 bases remained unmatched. The CDR3 DNA follows: TGTGCCAGCAGCCTGGGACAGAACGACTTCTATGGCTACACCTTC. This sequence encodes CASSLGQNDFYGYTF.